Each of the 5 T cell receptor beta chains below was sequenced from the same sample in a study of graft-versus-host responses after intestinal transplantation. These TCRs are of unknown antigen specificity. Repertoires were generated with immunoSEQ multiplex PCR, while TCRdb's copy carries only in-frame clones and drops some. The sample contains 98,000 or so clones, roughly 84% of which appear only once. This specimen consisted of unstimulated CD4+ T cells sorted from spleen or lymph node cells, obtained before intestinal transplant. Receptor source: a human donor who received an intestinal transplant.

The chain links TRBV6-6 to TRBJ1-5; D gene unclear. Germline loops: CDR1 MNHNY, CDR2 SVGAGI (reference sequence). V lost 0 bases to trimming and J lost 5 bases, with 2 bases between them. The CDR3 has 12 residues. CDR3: CASSYSYQPQHF. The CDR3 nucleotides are TGTGCCAGCAGTTACTCTTATCAGCCCCAGCATTTT.

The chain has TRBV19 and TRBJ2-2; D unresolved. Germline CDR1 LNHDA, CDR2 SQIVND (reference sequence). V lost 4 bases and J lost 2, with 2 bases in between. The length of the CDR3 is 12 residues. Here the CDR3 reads CASSKNTGELFF. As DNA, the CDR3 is TGTGCCAGTAGTAAAAACACCGGGGAGCTGTTTTTT.

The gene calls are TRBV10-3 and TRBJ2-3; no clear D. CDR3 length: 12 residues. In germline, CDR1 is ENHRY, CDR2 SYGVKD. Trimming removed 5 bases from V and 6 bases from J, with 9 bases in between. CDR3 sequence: CAISFVGDTQYF. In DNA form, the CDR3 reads TGTGCCATCAGTTTTGTTGGGGATACGCAGTATTTT.

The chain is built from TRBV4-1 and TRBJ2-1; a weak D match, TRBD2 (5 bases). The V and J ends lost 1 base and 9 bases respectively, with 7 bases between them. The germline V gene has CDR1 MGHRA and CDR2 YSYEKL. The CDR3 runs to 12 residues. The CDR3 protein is CASSQVGVEQFF. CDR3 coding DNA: TGCGCCAGCAGCCAAGTCGGGGTTGAGCAGTTCTTC.

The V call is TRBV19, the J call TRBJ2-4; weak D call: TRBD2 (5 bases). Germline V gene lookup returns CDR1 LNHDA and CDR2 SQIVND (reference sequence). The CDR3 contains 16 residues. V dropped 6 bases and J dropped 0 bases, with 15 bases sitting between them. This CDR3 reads CASSSWRGLAKNIQYF. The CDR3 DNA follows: TGTGCCAGTAGCTCGTGGCGAGGACTAGCCAAAAACATTCAGTACTTC.